A single sample gave rise to the 29 T cell receptor beta chains below, sequenced in a study of T cell responses to AZD1222 COVID-19 vaccine. TCRdb keeps only in-frame clones here, not all; method: immunoSEQ multiplex PCR. The sample records just under 90,000 clones, approximately 85% being singletons. The input for sequencing was peripheral blood, taken on day 0 of AZD1222 vaccination. These receptors were obtained from an adult in good health.

This chain joins TRBV5-4 and TRBJ1-1; D remains unclear. The CDR3 consists of 13 residues. With 0 bases removed from V and 0 bases from J, the gap between germline ends came to 3 bases. Germline loops: CDR1 SGHNT, CDR2 YYREEE (reference sequence). The CDR3 DNA reads as TGTGCCAGCAGCTTGGGGATGAACACTGAAGCTTTCTTT. Protein sequence: CASSLGMNTEAFF.

The chain carries TRBV29-1 and TRBJ1-1, with D uncertain. The CDR3 loop spans 12 amino acids. Trimming removed 4 bases from V and 1 base from J, with 7 bases in between. CDR1 is SQVTM, CDR2 ANQGSEA, per germline. CDR3 sequence reads: CSVGFGNTEAFF. CDR3 DNA: TGCAGCGTTGGATTTGGGAACACTGAAGCTTTCTTT.

The chain recombines TRBV12-3 or TRBV12-4 with TRBJ1-5; D is uncertain. Trimming left V 3 bases short and J 0 bases short, with 3 bases between. This CDR3 is 13 amino acids long. The CDR3 nucleotides are TGTGCCAGCAGTTTGAATAGCAATCAGCCCCAGCATTTT. This translates into CASSLNSNQPQHF.

J is TRBJ2-7 and V is TRBV3-1 (or the pseudogene TRBV3-2); 7 bases fit TRBD2. Trimming cost V 0 bases and J 7 bases; bases outside gene matches: 12. CDR1 and CDR2 (germline): LGHDT, YNNKEL (reference sequence). This CDR3 has 16 residues. The CDR3 loop is CASSQDARENWEEQYF. CDR3 in DNA: TGTGCCAGCAGCCAAGATGCGCGGGAGAATTGGGAAGAGCAGTACTTC.

This chain uses TRBV29-1 with TRBJ2-3; 15 positions agree with TRBD2. Trimming cost V 4 bases and J 5 bases; bases outside gene matches: 1. From germline, CDR1 is SQVTM and CDR2 ANQGSEA. This CDR3 is 14 amino acids long. The CDR3 coding sequence is TGCAGCGTTGGGACTAGCGGGAGGGTAGATACGCAGTATTTT. Encoded protein: CSVGTSGRVDTQYF.

This clone was seen a handful of times. CDR3 DNA: TGTGCCAGCAGTGTCGGACAGGGGCCCAATCAGCCCCAGCATTTT. Translation gives CASSVGQGPNQPQHF. V usage is TRBV27 and J usage is TRBJ1-5; the match to TRBD1 covers 9 bases. The germline V gene has CDR1 MNHEY and CDR2 SMNVEV (reference sequence). The CDR3 is 15 residues long. After removal of 5 bases from V and 3 bases from J, the junction contained 5 bases not matched to a gene.

The V call is TRBV27, the J call TRBJ1-2; 9 bases are a match to TRBD1. CDR3 size: 15 residues. Germline V gene lookup returns CDR1 MNHEY and CDR2 SMNVEV (reference sequence). V lost 6 bases and J lost 4; bases outside the gene matches: 9. The CDR3 protein is CASSGRTGVGYGYTF. The DNA of the CDR3 is TGTGCCAGCAGCGGTCGGACAGGGGTAGGCTATGGCTACACCTTC.

The chain uses TRBV28 and TRBJ1-1; possibly TRBD1 for D (5 bases). This CDR3 contains 11 residues. The germline CDR1 and CDR2 sequences are MDHEN and SYDVKM. Trimming stripped 6 bases from V and 4 bases from J, with 6 bases between. CDR3 in DNA: TGTGCCAGCAGACAGGCCACTGAAGCTTTCTTT. The encoded protein is CASRQATEAFF.

The rearrangement joins TRBV3-1 (or the pseudogene TRBV3-2) to TRBJ2-4; D gene uncertain. The CDR3 spans 15 residues. Germline CDR1 and CDR2: LGHDT and YNNKEL (reference sequence). Between the trimmed V and J ends, which lost 0 bases and 0 bases, there was a span of 6 bases. The CDR3 loop is CASSQDWGAKNIQYF. In nucleotides, the CDR3 is TGTGCCAGCAGCCAAGACTGGGGAGCCAAAAACATTCAGTACTTC.

This chain uses TRBV6-5 with TRBJ2-1, with D unresolved. CDR1 is MNHEY, CDR2 SVGAGI, per germline. CDR3 length equals 12 residues. Trimming took 8 bases from V and 2 from J, leaving 7 bases between them. In DNA, the CDR3 is TGTGCCAGCCTCCGTACCTACAATGAGCAGTTCTTC. This translates into CASLRTYNEQFF.

The gene calls are TRBV15 and TRBJ2-3, with D perhaps TRBD2 (6 bases). This CDR3 region has 15 residues. The germline CDR1 and CDR2 sequences are LNHNV and YYDKDF (reference sequence). V was cut by 1 base and J by 4 bases, with 12 bases left in between. Here the CDR3 reads CATSRAGVSSDTQYF. The CDR3, as DNA: TGTGCCACCAGCAGAGCGGGAGTCTCTTCAGATACGCAGTATTTT.

This clone turned up a few times. V and J are TRBV5-1 and TRBJ1-6, with D maybe TRBD1 (5 bases). V lost 3 bases to trimming and J lost 9 bases, with 13 bases between them. Germline V gene lookup returns CDR1 SGHRS and CDR2 YFSETQ. The CDR3 has 14 amino acids. The CDR3 nucleotides are TGCGCCAGCAGCTCCCCCGGGACCTCTTCACCCCTCCACTTT. It translates to CASSSPGTSSPLHF.

V and J are TRBV20-1 and TRBJ1-6; D is possibly TRBD1 (6 bases). V dropped 3 bases and J dropped 5 bases, with 20 bases sitting between them. CDR1 DFQATT and CDR2 SNEGSKA come from the germline V gene (reference sequence). This CDR3 region has 17 residues. The CDR3 sequence is CSASLTPGTHNNSPLHF. DNA for the CDR3: TGCAGTGCTAGTTTAACCCCCGGGACACATAATAATTCACCCCTCCACTTT.

This clone was seen once. The chain employs TRBV4-1 and TRBJ1-2, with D unresolved. The V end was cut by 1 base, the J end by 6 bases, with 18 bases between. CDR3 length: 16 residues. CDR1 and CDR2 (germline): MGHRA, YSYEKL. CDR3 sequence (DNA): TGCGCCAGCAGCCAAGCGAATTCCAGGATGAGGGATGGCTACACCTTC. Translating it yields CASSQANSRMRDGYTF.

This clone was observed a single time. The rearrangement uses TRBV4-2 and TRBJ2-7, with D unresolved. Trimming took 0 bases from V and 0 from J, leaving 6 bases between them. The germline V gene encodes CDR1 LGHNA and CDR2 YNFKEQ. CDR3 length: 14 residues. CDR3 DNA sequence: TGTGCCAGCAGCCAAGATCTTAGCTCCTACGAGCAGTACTTC. Translating it yields CASSQDLSSYEQYF.

The genes are TRBV7-9 and TRBJ2-1, with TRBD1 as a possible D gene (6 bases). V was trimmed by 2 bases and J by 5 bases, leaving 7 bases between them. There are 13 residues in the CDR3. Germline V gene sequence: CDR1 SEHNR, CDR2 FQNEAQ (reference sequence). Here the CDR3 reads CASSLRQDNEQFF. CDR3 DNA: TGTGCCAGCAGCTTAAGACAGGACAATGAGCAGTTCTTC.

The chain couples TRBV6-5 to TRBJ2-2; 7 positions match TRBD2. V shed 2 bases and J 4 bases; nucleotides not matched to a gene: 4. Germline V lookup: CDR1 MNHEY, CDR2 SVGAGI. This CDR3 region has 15 residues. The CDR3 sequence: CASSYLASGTGELFF. CDR3 bases: TGTGCCAGCAGTTACCTGGCTAGCGGCACCGGGGAGCTGTTTTTT.

This clone was observed a handful of times. The V gene is TRBV28, the J gene TRBJ2-3; 12 nucleotides line up with TRBD2. The CDR3 is 17 amino acids. CDR1 and CDR2 from the germline V gene are MDHEN and SYDVKM. V was pared by 6 bases and J by 2 bases, with 9 bases of the junction left unmatched. In DNA, the CDR3 is TGTGCCAGCAGCTCGAATGGACTAGCGGGAAACACAGATACGCAGTATTTT. This sequence encodes CASSSNGLAGNTDTQYF. The full variable domain, its missing parts supplied by reference TRBV28 and TRBJ2-3, is DVKVTQSSRYLVKRTGEKVFLECVQDMDHENMFWYRQDPGLGLRLIYFSYDVKMKEKGDIPEGYSVSREKKERFSLILESASTNQTSMYLCASSSNGLAGNTDTQYFGPGTRLTVL.

The chain has TRBV7-9 and TRBJ2-7; 16 bases are a match to TRBD2. The CDR3 runs 19 residues. The V and J ends lost 0 bases and 2 bases, in that order; junction bases with no gene match: 7. Germline-derived CDR1 and CDR2 are SEHNR and FQNEAQ (reference sequence). As DNA, the CDR3 is TGTGCCAGCAGCTTAGCTCCGGGACTAGCGGGAGGGAACGCCTACGAGCAGTACTTC. This translates into CASSLAPGLAGGNAYEQYF.

The CDR3 sequence: CASSPGLAGYEQYF. The DNA of the CDR3 is TGTGCCAGCAGCCCCGGACTAGCGGGCTACGAGCAGTACTTC. This chain connects TRBV4-2 to TRBJ2-7; 11 nucleotides line up with TRBD2. Germline V CDR1 and CDR2: LGHNA, YNFKEQ. Losses at the gene ends were 4 bases for V and 3 bases for J; bases not matched to a gene: 2. The CDR3 length is 14 residues.

The chain couples TRBV14 to TRBJ2-7, with 12 bases fitting TRBD1. The V gene's germline CDR1 is SGHDN and CDR2 FVKESK. The CDR3 runs 17 residues. V lost 0 bases and J lost 6; bases outside the gene matches: 9. CDR3 in amino acids: CASSQDRSGQGAIEQYF. Here the CDR3 DNA reads TGTGCCAGCAGCCAAGATAGATCGGGACAGGGGGCTATCGAGCAGTACTTC.

The gene calls are TRBV6-6 and TRBJ2-2; tentatively, D is TRBD2 (5 bases). Trimming removed 0 bases from V and 6 bases from J, with 11 bases in between. The CDR3 is 15 amino acids. Germline V lookup: CDR1 MNHNY, CDR2 SVGAGI (reference sequence). The chain's CDR3 is CASSYSSRRSGELFF. The DNA for the CDR3 is TGTGCCAGCAGTTACTCGAGTCGGAGGTCCGGGGAGCTGTTTTTT.

This chain connects TRBV19 to TRBJ2-1, with 16 nucleotides matching TRBD2. The germline V gene has CDR1 LNHDA and CDR2 SQIVND (reference sequence). The J segment lost 4 bases and the V segment lost 6 bases, leaving 15 bases of the junction unmatched. The CDR3 sequence is 20 residues long. CDR3 sequence (DNA): TGTGCCAGTAGCATCCGATACGGGACTAGCGGGAGGGCCCGGTACAATGAGCAGTTCTTC. Translated, it gives CASSIRYGTSGRARYNEQFF.

The chain uses TRBV7-2 and TRBJ2-1, with a possible D match to TRBD2 (6 bases). CDR3 length: 12 residues. The V and J ends lost 6 bases and 15 bases respectively, with 18 bases between them. Looked up from germline, CDR1 is SGHTA and CDR2 is FQGNSA. The chain's CDR3 is CASSNIPLATFF. The CDR3 DNA reads TGTGCCAGCAGTAATATACCACTAGCTACGTTCTTC.

The CDR3 loop is CASSLVPRGRALGEQFF. The CDR3 DNA reads as TGTGCCAGCAGCTTAGTCCCACGCGGGAGGGCCTTAGGTGAGCAGTTCTTC. The chain is built from TRBV7-2 and TRBJ2-1; 9 positions match TRBD2. V gave up 1 base and J gave up 9 bases; unmatched junction bases: 13. This CDR3 spans 17 amino acids. Germline V gene data show CDR1 as SGHTA and CDR2 as FQGNSA.

This clone was detected only once. V gene TRBV12-3 or TRBV12-4 combines with J gene TRBJ1-4, with D uncertain. This CDR3 region has 13 residues. V was clipped by 6 bases and J by 8 bases, with 13 bases between them. The DNA of the CDR3 is TGTGCCAGCAGGACATCCCCACGGGAAAAACTGTTTTTT. Translating it yields CASRTSPREKLFF.

A few counts support this clone. Other DNA sequences in the same sample also yield this CDR3. The chain recombines TRBV7-9 with TRBJ1-2; no clear D. V gave up 1 base and J gave up 4 bases, with 7 bases separating them. CDR1 is SEHNR, CDR2 FQNEAQ, per germline (reference sequence). CDR3 length: 13 residues. The CDR3 DNA reads as TGTGCCAGCAGCTTAGGCGGAACCTATGGCTACACCTTC. Its protein product is CASSLGGTYGYTF.

The chain links TRBV19 to TRBJ2-2; D might be TRBD2 (5 bases). From germline, CDR1 is LNHDA and CDR2 SQIVND (reference sequence). V lost 3 bases and J lost 3, with 11 bases in between. The CDR3 has 15 residues. The CDR3 reads CASSILDSYTGELFF. The CDR3 DNA reads TGTGCCAGTAGTATTCTGGACTCTTACACCGGGGAGCTGTTTTTT. Full variable domain (outside the CDR3, taken from reference TRBV19 and TRBJ2-2): DGGITQSPKYLFRKEGQNVTLSCEQNLNHDAMYWYRQDPGQGLRLIYYSQIVNDFQKGDIAEGYSVSREKKESFPLTVTSAQKNPTAFYLCASSILDSYTGELFFGEGSRLTVL.

The gene calls are TRBV24-1 and TRBJ1-2, with 8 bases matching TRBD1. J was trimmed by 8 bases and V by 9 bases; bases with no gene match: 13. This CDR3 has 14 amino acids. From germline, CDR1 is KGHDR and CDR2 SFDVKD. The CDR3 DNA is TGTGCCACCGCCCGAGGCAGGGGGCCGTCGGGCTACACCTTC. It codes for CATARGRGPSGYTF.